Shown below are 24 T cell receptor beta chains from a single sample sequenced in a study of blood T cell repertoires in COVID-19. Here immunoSEQ multiplex PCR was the method, and the copy in TCRdb shows in-frame clones only, minus some. The sample carries more than 80,000 clones, over 55% recorded once. Sequenced material: peripheral blood. The origin of the receptors is a human donor with acute or convalescent COVID-19. The donor label of this sample is uncertain.

This clone has a handful of counts. V and J are TRBV7-2 and TRBJ2-2; D is unresolved. The V gene lost 1 base and the J gene lost 4 bases, with 4 bases spanning the gap. CDR1 and CDR2 from the germline V gene are SGHTA and FQGNSA. The CDR3 loop spans 13 amino acids. The CDR3 region has the DNA TGTGCCAGCAGCTTAGTACTCACCGGGGAGCTGTTTTTT. This encodes CASSLVLTGELFF.

This clone was counted only a few times. The chain links TRBV7-9 to TRBJ2-5; D unclear. The CDR3 is 13 residues long. Trimming took 5 bases from V and 4 from J, leaving 11 bases between them. CDR1 and CDR2 (germline): SEHNR, FQNEAQ (reference sequence). Written as DNA, the CDR3 is TGTGCCAGCAGCCCCCGCGTTGGAGAGACCCAGTACTTC. Its protein is CASSPRVGETQYF.

This clone was counted only a few times. J is TRBJ1-3 and V is TRBV5-1; tentative D call: TRBD1 (6 bases). The CDR3 extends over 16 amino acids. The V and J ends lost 3 bases and 9 bases respectively, with 22 bases between them. Per germline, CDR1 SGHRS and CDR2 YFSETQ. The CDR3 loop reads CASSWGIDRPGRTIYF. DNA of the CDR3: TGCGCCAGCAGCTGGGGGATCGACAGGCCCGGACGCACCATATATTTT.

This chain joins TRBV7-2 and TRBJ1-1; perhaps TRBD1 as D (5 bases). Between the trimmed V and J ends, which lost 2 bases and 3 bases, there was a span of 10 bases. The CDR3 has 14 residues. The V gene's germline CDR1 is SGHTA and CDR2 FQGNSA. Written as DNA, the CDR3 is TGTGCCAGCAGCTTACGGGGGAGGGACACTGAAGCTTTCTTT. It translates to CASSLRGRDTEAFF.

This rearrangement joins TRBV7-6 to TRBJ2-5; 7 positions agree with TRBD1. The CDR3 sequence is 17 residues long. V gave up 4 bases and J gave up 5 bases; unmatched junction bases: 16. The germline V gene has CDR1 SGHVS and CDR2 FNYEAQ. The CDR3 coding sequence is TGTGCCAGCAGCTCCCCTGGGGACAGCGGTTTTAAGGAGACCCAGTACTTC. Translated, it gives CASSSPGDSGFKETQYF. The variable domain in full, with the rest retrieved from reference TRBV7-6 and TRBJ2-5, is GAGVSQSPRYKVTKRGQDVALRCDPISGHVSLYWYRQALGQGPEFLTYFNYEAQQDKSGLPNDRFSAERPEGSISTLTIQRTEQRDSAMYRCASSSPGDSGFKETQYFGPGTRLLVL.

The table lists this clone with a few counts. The gene calls are TRBV19 and TRBJ1-6, with D possibly TRBD1 on 6 matching bases. V gave up 2 bases and J gave up 7 bases, with 12 bases separating them. The CDR3 sequence is 15 residues long. CDR1 and CDR2 (germline): LNHDA, SQIVND (reference sequence). CDR3 sequence: CASSISRGRNSPLHF. The CDR3 region has the DNA TGTGCCAGTAGTATAAGCAGGGGACGGAATTCACCCCTCCACTTT.

Here the CDR3 reads CASRPAGQGYNEQFF. The DNA for the CDR3 is TGCGCCAGCAGACCCGCGGGACAGGGCTACAATGAGCAGTTCTTC. The J gene is TRBJ2-1, the V gene TRBV23-1; 9 nucleotides match TRBD1. TRBV23-1 is designated an ORF whose function remains uncertain. This CDR3 has 15 amino acids. V lost 6 bases and J lost 3; bases outside the gene matches: 6.

This rearrangement joins TRBV2 to TRBJ1-1; 7 nucleotides align to TRBD1. The CDR3 has 12 amino acids. V lost 6 bases and J lost 11; bases outside the gene matches: 9. Germline V gene lookup returns CDR1 SNHLY and CDR2 FYNNEI. Here the CDR3 reads CASRLQGFTAFF. For the CDR3, the DNA is TGTGCCAGCAGGTTACAGGGGTTTACTGCTTTCTTT.

The chain has TRBV2 and TRBJ1-4; possible D gene TRBD1, 6 bases. Trimming left V 3 bases short and J 8 bases short, with 13 bases between. Per germline, CDR1 SNHLY and CDR2 FYNNEI. The CDR3 consists of 14 residues. CDR3 in DNA: TGTGCCAGCAGTGACAGGGGCCGCGGAGAAAAACTGTTTTTT. Translating it yields CASSDRGRGEKLFF.

This clone was observed a handful of times. This sequence joins TRBV9 and TRBJ1-1, with D possibly matching TRBD1 (5 bases). V shed 4 bases and J shed 4 bases, with 20 bases lying between them. CDR3 length: 16 residues. Germline V gives CDR1 SGDLS, CDR2 YYNGEE. CDR3 nucleotides: TGTGCCAGCAGCACCCGAAAAGACACAGGATCCACTGAAGCTTTCTTT. It encodes CASSTRKDTGSTEAFF.

The rearrangement joins TRBV19 to TRBJ1-5, with D uncertain. There are 14 residues in the CDR3. CDR1 and CDR2 from the germline V gene are LNHDA and SQIVND (reference sequence). V was pared by 11 bases and J by 2 bases, with 16 bases between. The DNA of the CDR3 is TGTGCCTGCCGCAGGACTGGGGGCAATCAGCCCCAGCATTTT. Its translation: CACRRTGGNQPQHF.

V usage is TRBV18 and J usage is TRBJ1-5; 7 bases fit TRBD1. Germline V gene data show CDR1 as KGHSH and CDR2 as LQKENI. J was trimmed by 2 bases and V by 6 bases; bases with no gene match: 4. This CDR3 is built from 14 residues. The DNA of the CDR3 is TGTGCCAGCTCCTCCGACAGGGGCAATCAGCCCCAGCATTTT. This codes for CASSSDRGNQPQHF. Complete variable domain (other parts from reference TRBV18 and TRBJ1-5): NAGVMQNPRHLVRRRGQEARLRCSPMKGHSHVYWYRQLPEEGLKFMVYLQKENIIDESGMPKERFSAEFPKEGPSILRIQQVVRGDSAAYFCASSSDRGNQPQHFGDGTRLSIL.

V usage is TRBV3-1 (or the pseudogene TRBV3-2) and J usage is TRBJ2-3, with 8 bases aligning to TRBD1. The V segment lost 6 bases and the J segment 2 bases; nucleotides outside the gene matches: 4. The CDR3 covers 14 residues. Germline V gene sequence: CDR1 LGHDT, CDR2 YNNKEL (reference sequence). DNA of the CDR3: TGTGCCAGCAGTGACAGGGGCCTCACAGATACGCAGTATTTT. Amino acid sequence: CASSDRGLTDTQYF.

The V gene is TRBV5-1, the J gene TRBJ2-1; maybe TRBD1 (5 bases). Germline loops: CDR1 SGHRS, CDR2 YFSETQ. The CDR3 covers 15 residues. Trimming stripped 0 bases from V and 0 bases from J, with 7 bases between. As DNA, the CDR3 is TGCGCCAGCAGCTTGGTTAGGGGCTCCTACAATGAGCAGTTCTTC. Residues: CASSLVRGSYNEQFF.

This clone has only one observation. The chain links TRBV5-4 to TRBJ2-6, with TRBD1 matching 9 bases. V lost 1 base to trimming and J lost 4 bases; unmatched junction nucleotides: 6. Per the germline V gene, CDR1 is SGHNT and CDR2 is YYREEE (reference sequence). The CDR3 totals 17 residues. CDR3 DNA: TGTGCCAGCAGCTTGAACACAGGGGGCGCAGGGGCCAACGTCCTGACTTTC. Residues: CASSLNTGGAGANVLTF.

The chain couples TRBV12-2 to TRBJ1-5; TRBD1 is the table's D call and was not checked against the DNA. TRBV12-2 is noted as a pseudogene. This CDR3 spans 16 amino acids. Written as DNA, the CDR3 is TGTGCAAGTCGCTTTCGCGGGACAGGGTCGCATCAGCCCCAGCATTTT. As protein: CASRFRGTGSHQPQHF.

The chain is built from TRBV4-1 and TRBJ1-1, with D perhaps matching TRBD1 (5 bases). There are 15 residues in the CDR3. The V gene lost 0 bases and the J gene lost 3 bases, with 11 bases spanning the gap. The germline gives CDR1 MGHRA, CDR2 YSYEKL. The CDR3 is CASSQDGLGDTEAFF. CDR3 nucleotides: TGCGCCAGCAGCCAAGATGGCCTAGGGGACACTGAAGCTTTCTTT.

The chain carries TRBV18 and TRBJ2-3, with D possibly being TRBD2 (7 bases). Germline CDR1 and CDR2: KGHSH and LQKENI. V was trimmed by 8 bases and J by 3 bases, leaving 15 bases between them. This CDR3 has 14 amino acids. The CDR3 region is CASMRGGSTDTQYF. CDR3 bases: TGTGCCAGCATGAGGGGGGGCTCGACAGATACGCAGTATTTT.

This rearrangement joins TRBV10-2 to TRBJ2-3; D is possibly TRBD2 (5 bases). Germline V gene lookup returns CDR1 WSHSY and CDR2 SAAADI. V lost 8 bases, J lost 3 bases, and 9 bases lay in between. The CDR3 runs 12 residues. The CDR3 nucleotides are TGCGCCAGCGATTCGGGAACAGATACGCAGTATTTT. Encoded protein: CASDSGTDTQYF.

This rearrangement joins TRBV28 to TRBJ1-1; a weak D match, TRBD1 (5 bases). Germline V gene lookup returns CDR1 MDHEN and CDR2 SYDVKM. The CDR3 consists of 14 residues. Trimming removed 3 bases at V and 5 bases at J, with 13 bases between. The DNA for the CDR3 is TGTGCCAGCAGTTTGGGAGGGGCTCGAACTGAAGCTTTCTTT. Amino acids: CASSLGGARTEAFF.

The J gene is TRBJ2-7, the V gene TRBV11-2; TRBD1 agrees at 8 bases. CDR1 and CDR2 from the germline V gene are SGHAT and FQNNGV. Germline trimming cut 5 bases from V and 2 bases from J; bases unmatched to any gene: 8. CDR3 length equals 15 residues. The CDR3 is CASSPGGAGAYEQYV. The DNA of the CDR3 is TGTGCCAGCAGCCCAGGGGGCGCTGGGGCCTACGAGCAGTACGTC.

Comments on this clone: A junction end diverges from the germline sequence, so it may reflect a read error. The chain couples TRBV12-3 or TRBV12-4 to TRBJ2-7; maybe TRBD2 (5 bases). CDR3 size: 11 residues. The CDR3 sequence: CASRKPDRGCF. The CDR3 DNA sequence: TGTGCCAGCAGAAAACCGGACCGCGGGTGCTTC.

Comments on this clone: This specimen includes other DNA sequences encoding the same CDR3. The genes are TRBV19 and TRBJ2-7, with 8 bases aligning to TRBD1. The CDR3 extends over 14 amino acids. Germline CDR1 reads LNHDA; CDR2 reads SQIVND (reference sequence). Trimming took 3 bases from V and 4 from J; bases not matched to a gene: 5. CDR3 sequence (DNA): TGTGCCAGTAGTATTGGGACAGGCGGGTACGAGCAGTACTTC. This sequence encodes CASSIGTGGYEQYF.

CDR3 residues: CASSQAIRGVNEKLFF. CDR3 bases: TGCGCCAGCAGCCAAGCTATCAGGGGCGTAAATGAAAAACTGTTTTTT. The rearrangement uses TRBV4-1 and TRBJ1-4; D perhaps matches TRBD1 (6 bases). V gave up 1 base and J gave up 5 bases, with 14 bases separating them. The CDR3 loop spans 16 amino acids. Germline CDR1 MGHRA, CDR2 YSYEKL.